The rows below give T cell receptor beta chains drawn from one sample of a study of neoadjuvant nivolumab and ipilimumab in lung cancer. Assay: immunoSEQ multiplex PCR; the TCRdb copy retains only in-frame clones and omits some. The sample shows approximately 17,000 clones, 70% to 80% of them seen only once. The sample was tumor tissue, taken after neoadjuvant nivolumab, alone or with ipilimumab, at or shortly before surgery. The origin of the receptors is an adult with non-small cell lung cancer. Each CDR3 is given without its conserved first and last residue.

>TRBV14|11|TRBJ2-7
ASSQATFGEQY
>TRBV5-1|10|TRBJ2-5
ASSLEQETQY
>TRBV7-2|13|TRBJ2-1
ASSLEIGAYNEQF
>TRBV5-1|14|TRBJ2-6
ASQEQGKAGANVLT
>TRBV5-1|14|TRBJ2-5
ASSQGSLGYQETQY
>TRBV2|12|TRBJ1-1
ASMGNTGDTEAF
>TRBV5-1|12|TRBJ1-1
ASSFYDLNTEAF
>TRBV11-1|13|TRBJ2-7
ASSLEAASSYEQY
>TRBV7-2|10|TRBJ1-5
ASSPANQPQH
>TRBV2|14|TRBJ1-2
ASHSPDRRANYGYT
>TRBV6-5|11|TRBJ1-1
ASSYSPRTEAF
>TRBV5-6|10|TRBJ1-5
ASSLKDQPQH
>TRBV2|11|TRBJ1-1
ARDQGKNTEAF
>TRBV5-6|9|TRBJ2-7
ASSRDNEQY
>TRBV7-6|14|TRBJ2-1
ASSLTAGGRGDEQF
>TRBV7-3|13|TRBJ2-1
ASSLNAGDYNEQF
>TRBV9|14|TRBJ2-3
ASSPRTGYRADTQY
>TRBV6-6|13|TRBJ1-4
ASSYVRPVNEKLF
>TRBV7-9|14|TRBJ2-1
ASSSGSGAAYNEQF
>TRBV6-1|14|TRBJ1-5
ASSERGGFGPQPQH
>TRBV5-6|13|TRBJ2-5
ASSFGQGVIETQY
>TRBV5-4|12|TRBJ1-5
ASSLKGINQPQH
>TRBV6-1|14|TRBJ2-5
ASSGTLAAPQETQY
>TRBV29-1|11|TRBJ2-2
SVEASATGELF
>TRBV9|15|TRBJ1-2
ASSETARDRGSWGYT
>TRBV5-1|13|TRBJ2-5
ASRSTSGGQETQY
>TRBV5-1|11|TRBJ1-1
ASSLDAGTEAF
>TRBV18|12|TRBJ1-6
ASSGQGDNSPLH
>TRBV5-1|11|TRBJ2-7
ASSPLDSYEQY
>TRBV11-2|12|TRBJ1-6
ASSLTGSNSPLH
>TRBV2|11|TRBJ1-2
ASSDRPDYGYT
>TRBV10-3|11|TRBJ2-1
AISGTDLNEQF
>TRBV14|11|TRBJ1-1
ASSQSVNTEAF
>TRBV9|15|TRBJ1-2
ASTTRQGAREGYGYT
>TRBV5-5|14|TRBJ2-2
ASSLLRTGVPGELF
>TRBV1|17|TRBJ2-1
TSSQDSVAGGGGYIEQF
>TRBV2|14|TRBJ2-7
ASSEALLGAAGEQY
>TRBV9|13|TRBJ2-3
ASSVAPGRTDTQY
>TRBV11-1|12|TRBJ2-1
ASSPGTGDNEQF
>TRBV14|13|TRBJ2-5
ASRQGTASGETQY
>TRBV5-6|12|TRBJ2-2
ASSLFRRDGELF
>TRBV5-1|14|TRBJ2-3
ASSLNSGGVGDTQY
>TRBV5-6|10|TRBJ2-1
ASSGLAGWQF
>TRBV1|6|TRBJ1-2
TPTRYT
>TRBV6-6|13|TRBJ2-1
ASSRPGLSYNEQF
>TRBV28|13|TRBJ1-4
ASSLSSQGEEKLF
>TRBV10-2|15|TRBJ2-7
ASRETRMSQSRYEQY
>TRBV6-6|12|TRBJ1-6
ASSPDNSPPTLH
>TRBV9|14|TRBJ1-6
ASSGPLGIPDSALH
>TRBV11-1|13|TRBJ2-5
ASSFARPGGETQY
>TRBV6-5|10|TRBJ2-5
ASASYQETQY
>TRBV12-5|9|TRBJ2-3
ASGSVDTQY
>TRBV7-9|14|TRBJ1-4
ASSPDRAGTNEKLF
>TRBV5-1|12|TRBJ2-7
ASSPDGFMYEQY
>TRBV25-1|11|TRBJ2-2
ASIGGPGGELF
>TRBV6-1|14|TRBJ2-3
ASSEVPSGGLNTQY
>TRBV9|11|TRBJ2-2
ASSVVGGGELF
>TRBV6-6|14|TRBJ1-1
ASRPAQGAMNTEAF
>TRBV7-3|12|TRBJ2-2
ASSPARGTGELF